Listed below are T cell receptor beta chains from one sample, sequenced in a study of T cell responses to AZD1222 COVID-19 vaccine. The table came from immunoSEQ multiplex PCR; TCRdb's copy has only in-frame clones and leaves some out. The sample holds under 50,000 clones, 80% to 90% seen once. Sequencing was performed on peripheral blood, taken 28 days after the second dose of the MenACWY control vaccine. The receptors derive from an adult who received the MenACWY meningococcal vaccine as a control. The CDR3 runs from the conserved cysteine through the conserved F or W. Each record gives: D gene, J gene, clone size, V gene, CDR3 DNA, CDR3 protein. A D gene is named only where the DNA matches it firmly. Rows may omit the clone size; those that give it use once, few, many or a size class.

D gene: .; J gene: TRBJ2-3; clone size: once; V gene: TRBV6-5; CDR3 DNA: TGTGCCAGCAGTTACAGGGCGGGACACACAGATACGCAGTATTTT; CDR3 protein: CASSYRAGHTDTQYF
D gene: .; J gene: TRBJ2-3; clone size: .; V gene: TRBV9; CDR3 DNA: TGTGCCAGCAGCCTAGATGGGGGTCAGAAGCAGTATTTT; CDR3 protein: CASSLDGGQKQYF
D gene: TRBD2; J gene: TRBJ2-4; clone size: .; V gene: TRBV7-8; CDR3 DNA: TGTGCCAGCAGCTTAGGACTAGCGGGAGATTTGGGCAAAAACATTCAGTACTTC; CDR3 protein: CASSLGLAGDLGKNIQYF
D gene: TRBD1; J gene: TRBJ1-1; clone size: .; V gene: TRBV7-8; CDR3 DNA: TGTGCCAGCAGCTATCGGACAGGGGACTGGGTTGCTTCTGAAGCTTTCTTT; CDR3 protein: CASSYRTGDWVASEAFF
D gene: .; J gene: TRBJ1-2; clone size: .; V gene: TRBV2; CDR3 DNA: TGTGCCAGCGGCCCTGGGCCTAAGGTGGGCTACACCTTC; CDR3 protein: CASGPGPKVGYTF
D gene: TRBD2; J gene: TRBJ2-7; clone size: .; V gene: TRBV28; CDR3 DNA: TGTGCCAGCAGGGCGGGAGGGCCCTACGAGCAGTACTTC; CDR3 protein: CASRAGGPYEQYF
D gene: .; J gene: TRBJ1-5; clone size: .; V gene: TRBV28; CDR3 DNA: TGTGCCAGCAGTTATTGGGCTAGCAATCAGCCCCAGCATTTT; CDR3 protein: CASSYWASNQPQHF
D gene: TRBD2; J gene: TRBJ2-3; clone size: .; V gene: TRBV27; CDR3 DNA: TGTGCCAGCAGATTGCGGGGACTAGCTACAGATACGCAGTATTTT; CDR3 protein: CASRLRGLATDTQYF
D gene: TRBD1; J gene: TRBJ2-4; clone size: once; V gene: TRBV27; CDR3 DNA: TGTGCCAGCAGTTTACTAGGACAGGGGAACAAAAACATTCAGTACTTC; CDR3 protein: CASSLLGQGNKNIQYF
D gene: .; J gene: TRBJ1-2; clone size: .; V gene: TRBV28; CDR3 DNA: TGTGCCAGCAGTTCAAATTGGGACACCGGCTATGGCTACACCTTC; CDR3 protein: CASSSNWDTGYGYTF
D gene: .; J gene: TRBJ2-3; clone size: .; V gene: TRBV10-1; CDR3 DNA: TGCGCCAGCAGTGAGTCGTATACCCAGGCGGCTAGCACAGATACGCAGTATTTT; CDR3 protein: CASSESYTQAASTDTQYF
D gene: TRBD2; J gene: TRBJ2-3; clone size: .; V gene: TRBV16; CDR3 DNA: TGTGCCAGCAGCCCCTTGACTAGCGGGGGCACAGATACGCAGTATTTT; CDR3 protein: CASSPLTSGGTDTQYF
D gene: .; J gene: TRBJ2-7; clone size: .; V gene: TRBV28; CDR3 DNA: TGTGCCAGCAGAAGCGGGCGGGAGCAGTACTTC; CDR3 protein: CASRSGREQYF
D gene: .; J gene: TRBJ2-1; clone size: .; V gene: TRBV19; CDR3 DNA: TGTGCCAGTCAAACCTCTAGCGCCAAGATCAATGAGCAGTTCTTC; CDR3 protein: CASQTSSAKINEQFF
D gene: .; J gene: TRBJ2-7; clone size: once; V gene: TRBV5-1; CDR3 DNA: TGCGCCAGCAGCACTCGACCTGCTTCCTACGAGCAGTACTTC; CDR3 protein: CASSTRPASYEQYF
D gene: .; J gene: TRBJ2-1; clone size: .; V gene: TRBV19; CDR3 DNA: TGTGCCAGTAGTATTGCCAGCGTCACCTACAATGAGCAGTTCTTC; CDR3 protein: CASSIASVTYNEQFF
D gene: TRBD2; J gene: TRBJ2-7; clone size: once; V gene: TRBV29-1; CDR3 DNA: TGCAGCGCCGTCAGACTAGCGGGAGGTTACGAGCAGTACTTC; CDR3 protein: CSAVRLAGGYEQYF
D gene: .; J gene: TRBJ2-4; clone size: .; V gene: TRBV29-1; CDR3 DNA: TGCAGCGTTGAAGAGAGGGGGCGCGGGGAGTTGCAGTACTTC; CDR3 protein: CSVEERGRGELQYF
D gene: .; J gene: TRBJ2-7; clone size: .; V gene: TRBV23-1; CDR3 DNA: TGCGCCAGCGTTTTCCCGGGACGCCGGGGGCACGAGCAGTACTTC; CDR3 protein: CASVFPGRRGHEQYF
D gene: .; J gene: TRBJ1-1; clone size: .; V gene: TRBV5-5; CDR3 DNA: TGTGCCAGCAGCTTAGGGGCGGTTGGCACTGAAGCTTTCTTT; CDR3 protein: CASSLGAVGTEAFF
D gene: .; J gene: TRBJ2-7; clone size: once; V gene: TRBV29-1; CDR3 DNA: TGCAGCGTTGGCAATCTTGTAGGGTTCCAGCAGTACTTC; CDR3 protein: CSVGNLVGFQQYF
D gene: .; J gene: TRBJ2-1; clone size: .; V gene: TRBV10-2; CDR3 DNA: TGCGCCAGCAGTGAAGACGGCAATGAGCAGTTCTTC; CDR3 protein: CASSEDGNEQFF
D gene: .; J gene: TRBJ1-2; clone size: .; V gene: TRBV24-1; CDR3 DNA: TGTGCCACCAGTCACTCGAACTATGGCTACACCTTC; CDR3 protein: CATSHSNYGYTF
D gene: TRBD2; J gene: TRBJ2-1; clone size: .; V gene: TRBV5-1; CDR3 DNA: TGCGCCAGCAGCGGGACTAGCGGGAGGGCGGGAAATGAGCAGTTCTTC; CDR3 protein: CASSGTSGRAGNEQFF
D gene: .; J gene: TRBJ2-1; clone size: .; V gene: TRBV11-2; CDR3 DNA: TGTGCCAGCAGCTGGGCAGGGGTCGGTGAGCAGTTCTTC; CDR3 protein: CASSWAGVGEQFF
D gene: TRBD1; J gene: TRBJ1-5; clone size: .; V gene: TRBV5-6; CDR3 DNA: TGTGCCAGCAGCTTATCCGGGACAGGGATTACAGGGCCCCAGCATTTT; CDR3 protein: CASSLSGTGITGPQHF
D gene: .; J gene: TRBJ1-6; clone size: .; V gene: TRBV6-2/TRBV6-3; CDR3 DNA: TGTGCCAGCAGTTACTCTCAGGGAGTCCTTCTGTGGCCCCTCCACTTT; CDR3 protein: CASSYSQGVLLWPLHF
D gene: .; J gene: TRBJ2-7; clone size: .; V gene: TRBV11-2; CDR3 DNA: TGTGCCAGCAGCCCGCTTAGTAGGGTAGGGGTCTACGAGCAGTACTTC; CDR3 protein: CASSPLSRVGVYEQYF
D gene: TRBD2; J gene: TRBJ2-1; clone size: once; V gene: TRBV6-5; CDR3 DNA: TGTGCCAGCAGTTACACCGGGACTAGCTGGCGCAGTGAGCAGTTCTTC; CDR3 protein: CASSYTGTSWRSEQFF
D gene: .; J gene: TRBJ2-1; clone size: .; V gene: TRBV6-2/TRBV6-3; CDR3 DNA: TGTGCCAGCAGTTACGGCCCCTACAATGAGCAGTTCTTC; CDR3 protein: CASSYGPYNEQFF
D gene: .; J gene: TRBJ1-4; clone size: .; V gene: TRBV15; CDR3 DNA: TGTGCCACCAGCAGAGGGGCGGCCTCTAATGAAAAACTGTTTTTT; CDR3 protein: CATSRGAASNEKLFF
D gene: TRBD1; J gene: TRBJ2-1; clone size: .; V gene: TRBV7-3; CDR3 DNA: TGTGCCAGCAGCTCGACAGGGCTCAGCGAGCAGTTCTTC; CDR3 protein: CASSSTGLSEQFF
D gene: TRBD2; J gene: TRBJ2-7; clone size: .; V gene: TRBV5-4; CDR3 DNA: TGTGCCAGCAGCGCTAGCGGGGCAGAGCAGTACTTC; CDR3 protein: CASSASGAEQYF
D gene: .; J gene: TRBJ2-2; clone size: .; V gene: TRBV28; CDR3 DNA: TGTGCCAGCCTAGGGCAGGGGACCACCGGGGAGCTGTTTTTT; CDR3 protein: CASLGQGTTGELFF
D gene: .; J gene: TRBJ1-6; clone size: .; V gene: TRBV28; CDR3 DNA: TGTGCCAGCGGGGGGGAGAATTCACCCCTCCACTTT; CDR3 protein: CASGGENSPLHF
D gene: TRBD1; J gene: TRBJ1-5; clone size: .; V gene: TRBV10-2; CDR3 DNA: TGCGCCAGCACCAGGACAGGGGACAATCAGCCCCAGCATTTT; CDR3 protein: CASTRTGDNQPQHF
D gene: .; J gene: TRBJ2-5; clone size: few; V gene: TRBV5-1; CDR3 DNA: TGCGCCAGCAGCCCATCCACCCCGGGGGAGACCCAGTACTTC; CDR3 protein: CASSPSTPGETQYF
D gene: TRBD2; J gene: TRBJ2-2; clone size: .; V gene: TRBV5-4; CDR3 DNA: TGTGCCAGCAGCTTGGCGGGAGGGCCGCTGGGCGGGGAGCTGTTTTTT; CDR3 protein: CASSLAGGPLGGELFF
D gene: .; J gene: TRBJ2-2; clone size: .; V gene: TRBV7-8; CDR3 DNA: TGTGCCAGCAGCTTCTCAGCCGGGGAGCTGTTTTTT; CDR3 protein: CASSFSAGELFF
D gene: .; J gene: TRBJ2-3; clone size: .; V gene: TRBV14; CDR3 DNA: TGTGCCAGCAGCCACATCCTCGGGGGCACAGATACGCAGTATTTT; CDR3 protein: CASSHILGGTDTQYF
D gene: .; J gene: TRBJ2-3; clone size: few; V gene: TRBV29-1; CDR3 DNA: TGCAGCGTTGAGACTGGGTTTACCACAGATACGCAGTATTTT; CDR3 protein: CSVETGFTTDTQYF
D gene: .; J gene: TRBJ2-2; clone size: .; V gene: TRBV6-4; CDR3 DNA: TGTGCCAGCAGCCCCGGGTCAGGGGGAGGCACCGGGGAGCTGTTTTTT; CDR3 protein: CASSPGSGGGTGELFF
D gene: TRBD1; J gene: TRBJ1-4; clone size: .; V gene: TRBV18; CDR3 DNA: TGTGCCAGCTCACGACAGGGAATGGAGAATGAAAAACTGTTTTTT; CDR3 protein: CASSRQGMENEKLFF
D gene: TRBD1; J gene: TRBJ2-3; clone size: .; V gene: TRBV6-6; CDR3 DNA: TGTGCCAGCAGGAAGGGGACAGGCAGCACAGATACGCAGTATTTT; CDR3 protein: CASRKGTGSTDTQYF
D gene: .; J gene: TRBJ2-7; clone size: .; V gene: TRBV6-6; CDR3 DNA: TGTGCCAGCAGCCCCTCAGGGTCCCGCTACGAGCAGTACTTC; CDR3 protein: CASSPSGSRYEQYF
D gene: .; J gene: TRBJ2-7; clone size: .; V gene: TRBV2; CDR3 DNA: TGTGCCAGCAGTGCGGACCAGAAGGGGCAGTACTTC; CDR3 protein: CASSADQKGQYF
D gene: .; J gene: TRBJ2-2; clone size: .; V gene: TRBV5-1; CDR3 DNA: TGCGCCAGCAGCTTGGTACCGGGAGACCTCACCGGGGAGCTGTTTTTT; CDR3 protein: CASSLVPGDLTGELFF
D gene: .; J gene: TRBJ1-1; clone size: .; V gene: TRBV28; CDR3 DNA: TGTGCCAGCAGTCTCATCCGGGCCAACACTGAAGCTTTCTTT; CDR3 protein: CASSLIRANTEAFF
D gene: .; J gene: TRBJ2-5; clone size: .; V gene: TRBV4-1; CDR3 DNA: TGCGCCAGCAGCCAAGGAGGGGTAGAGACCCAGTACTTC; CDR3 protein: CASSQGGVETQYF
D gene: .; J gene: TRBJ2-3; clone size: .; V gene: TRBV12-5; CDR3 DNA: TGTGCTAGTGGTTTGGACACAGGGAAGGCAGATACGCAGTATTTT; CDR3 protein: CASGLDTGKADTQYF
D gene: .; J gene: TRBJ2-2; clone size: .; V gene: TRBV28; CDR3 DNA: TGTGCCAGCAGCACCGTTCCCGGACTCGCGAGGACCGGGGAGCTGTTTTTT; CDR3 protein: CASSTVPGLARTGELFF